This is a list of T cell receptor beta chains from one sample in a study of cytomegalovirus exposure and HLA in healthy donors. Sequencing was performed with immunoSEQ multiplex PCR; in TCRdb, only in-frame clones are kept and a portion is missing. Of around 100,000 clones in the sample, about 77% are singletons; the top ten hold under 4.5%. Sequencing input: PBMCs. These receptors all come from a woman between 45 and 60 years old in good health and CMV-seropositive. Both conserved end residues are trimmed from each CDR3.

>TRBV19|TRBJ2-5
ASSMRGSGGLETQY
>TRBV2|TRBJ2-7
ASKYRDRVTYEQY
>TRBV6-1|TRBJ1-2
ASSAEGSRSYGYT
>TRBV6-5|TRBJ2-1
ASRGKLPYNEQF
>TRBV5-1|TRBJ1-6
ASSFLIGGESPLH
>TRBV11-2|TRBJ1-6
ASTREYPPLH
>TRBV2|TRBJ2-7
ASLGLTPYEQY
>TRBV5-1|TRBJ1-5
ASSEGTGSNQPQH
>TRBV2|TRBJ2-1
ASSEALPGDEQF
>TRBV11-1|TRBJ1-1
ASSLKFQAWPEAF
>TRBV5-1|TRBJ2-1
ASSWRGIYNEQF
>TRBV27|TRBJ1-2
ASSPTGTYGYT
>TRBV12-5|TRBJ1-1
ASGPTGPNTEAF
>TRBV2|TRBJ2-1
ASSEVGSGLAGIGEQF
>TRBV5-1|TRBJ2-1
ASSGPDFPYNEQF
>TRBV7-8|TRBJ2-7
ASSPLGTSSYEQY
>TRBV10-3|TRBJ1-5
AISESRQGYNQPQH
>TRBV15|TRBJ1-1
ATSGQGAVDTEAF
>TRBV4-1|TRBJ2-5
ASSQVARAGGGTQY
>TRBV5-5|TRBJ1-4
ASSSGDPTRKKLF
>TRBV6-6|TRBJ2-4
ASTSGGANIQY
>TRBV27|TRBJ1-5
ASSLKEGGYQPQH
>TRBV5-1|TRBJ2-3
ASSLGTGGRTDTQY